This T cell receptor (beta chain) comes out of a study of OX40 agonist ivuxolimab in advanced cancers. This clone was counted a single time. The germline V gene encodes CDR1 GTSNPN and CDR2 SVGIG (reference sequence). The CDR3 consists of 16 residues. The V and J ends lost 2 bases and 5 bases, in that order; junction bases with no gene match: 9. Here immunoSEQ multiplex PCR was the method, and the copy in TCRdb shows in-frame clones only, minus some. The sample holds roughly 86,000 clones; 75% to 90% are singletons and the top ten take about 7%. This sample comprised CD4+ or CD8+ T cells sorted from blood, obtained in a trial of the OX40 agonist ivuxolimab. J is TRBJ2-2 and V is TRBV30, with 9 bases that match TRBD1. This sequence was found in an adult with an advanced solid tumor such as melanoma, head and neck, liver or kidney cancer. CDR3 sequence (DNA): TGTGCCTGGAGTAAGCCTCCGGGACAGGGAACCGGGGAGCTGTTTTTT. As protein: CAWSKPPGQGTGELFF.